This T cell receptor beta chain was sequenced during a study of CD8 T cells in ankylosing spondylitis (dated by TCRdb to 2017 to 2019). A note on the overall study: The study set out to find disease-linked TCR variants by profiling T cell receptor beta repertoires in ankylosing spondylitis patients and healthy donors. The full study cohort comprised about 23 ankylosing spondylitis patients and about a hundred healthy donors. Peripheral blood was sampled, and synovial fluid was additionally collected from ankylosing spondylitis patients. The research as a whole found: Some TCR beta motif variants had previously been reported in synovial fluid and blood of reactive arthritis patients, which suggested common disease-initiation mechanisms. Blood from ankylosing spondylitis patients appeared to be characterized by a TCR beta motif composed of eight highly homologous amino acid variants. A CD8+ phenotype was shown by the disease-linked clones, which were found at relatively low frequencies in peripheral blood. Significant enrichment of the disease-linked clones was reported in matched synovial fluid samples from ankylosing spondylitis patients.

This clonotype was picked up a small number of times. Its antigen is not yet known. Base qualities are not provided; no much larger clone lies one nucleotide away. Cut back by 1 base and 6 bases, the V and J ends lie 25 bases apart. CDR1 and CDR2 are read off the germline V gene as MGHRA and YSYEKL. The CDR3 runs 18 residues from the cysteine to the phenylalanine. Only CDR3 DNA is held: 54 bases, read in frame from base 1. The reads were generated on an Illumina HiSeq 2500. TCR beta libraries were prepared by quantitative 5'-RACE with molecular barcodes. Per the authors' processing: A new computational method based on a probabilistic model of VDJ rearrangement was used to identify disease-linked TCR variants. Starting from the raw public reads, TCRdb applied fastp trimming at Q25, assembled clones with MiXCR and retained in-frame beta chains. Rows with a matching CDR3 protein are joined into one entry that keeps the most common DNA and genes. None of the V and J calls come from the authors' own analysis; TCRdb made them. The sample has roughly 670,000 distinct CDR3 sequences on record, roughly 19% of them singletons. The biggest ten clones account for around 19% of the sample.

The rearranged chain carries TRBV4-1 and TRBJ2-7; the D gene is possibly TRBD2, with 6 bases matching. The sequenced material came from blood, either unsorted or a sorted T cell fraction (not recorded which). This sequence was found in a male donor with ankylosing spondylitis. The nucleotide sequence reads as follows: TGCGCCAGCAGCCAAGTAGACGCCTCCGTGACTAGGGTGGGCGAGCAGTACTTC. It encodes CASSQVDASVTRVGEQYF.